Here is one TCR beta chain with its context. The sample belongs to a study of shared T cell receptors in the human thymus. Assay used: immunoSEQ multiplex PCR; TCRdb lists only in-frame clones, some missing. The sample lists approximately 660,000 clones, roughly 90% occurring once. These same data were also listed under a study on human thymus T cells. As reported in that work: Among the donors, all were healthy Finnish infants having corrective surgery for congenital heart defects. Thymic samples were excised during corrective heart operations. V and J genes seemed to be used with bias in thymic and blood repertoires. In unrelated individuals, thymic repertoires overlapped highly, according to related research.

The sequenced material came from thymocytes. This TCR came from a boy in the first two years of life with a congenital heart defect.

Here the CDR3 reads CAERTTRGTDTQYF. The CDR3 bases are TGTGCCGAGCGGACGACCCGCGGCACAGATACGCAGTATTTT. The V and J genes are TRBV11-2 and TRBJ2-3; maybe TRBD2 (5 bases). Trimming cost V 11 bases and J 1 base, with 16 bases left between them. The CDR3 covers 14 residues. CDR1 SGHAT and CDR2 FQNNGV come from the germline V gene.